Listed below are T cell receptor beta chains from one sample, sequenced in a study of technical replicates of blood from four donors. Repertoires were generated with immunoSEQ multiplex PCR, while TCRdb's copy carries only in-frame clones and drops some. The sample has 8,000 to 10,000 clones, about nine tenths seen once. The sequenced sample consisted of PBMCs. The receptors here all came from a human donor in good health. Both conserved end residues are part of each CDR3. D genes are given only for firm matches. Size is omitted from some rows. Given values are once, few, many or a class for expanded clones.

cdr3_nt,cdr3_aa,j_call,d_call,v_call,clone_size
TGCGCCAGCAGCTTGGGCGGAGGGACGTGGAATGAGCAGTTCTTC,CASSLGGGTWNEQFF,TRBJ2-1,.,TRBV5-1,.
TGTGCCAGCAGCACGGGACAGGGTGGCACAGATACGCAGTATTTT,CASSTGQGGTDTQYF,TRBJ2-3,TRBD1,TRBV5-6,.
TGTGCCAGCAGCCCAGAGGTGGATGAGCAGTTCTTC,CASSPEVDEQFF,TRBJ2-1,.,TRBV28,.
TGTGCCAGCAGTTCCCGGACAGGGCAGGAGACCCAGTACTTC,CASSSRTGQETQYF,TRBJ2-5,TRBD1,TRBV6-5,once
TGTGCCAGCAGACCCACTAGCGGGAGTATCCACGAGCAGTACTTC,CASRPTSGSIHEQYF,TRBJ2-7,TRBD2,TRBV6-1,.
TGCGCCAGCAGCTTGGGGCCCACAGGGGGCGCTGGCTACACCTTC,CASSLGPTGGAGYTF,TRBJ1-2,TRBD1,TRBV5-1,few
TGTGCCAGCAGCCTTAGTGCCGGGAGGGATTACGAGCAGTACTTC,CASSLSAGRDYEQYF,TRBJ2-7,TRBD2,TRBV5-6,.
TGTGCCTGGAGAGCGGTCCATCTCTACGAGCAGTACTTC,CAWRAVHLYEQYF,TRBJ2-7,.,TRBV30,.
TGTGTCAGAAGCGACCGGGACAGGGTTTTTCGGAGGACCTACGAGCAGTACTTC,CVRSDRDRVFRRTYEQYF,TRBJ2-7,.,TRBV7-5,.
TGTGCCAGCAGCGTAGAGGCCCGTCCAGGCTATGGCTACACCTTC,CASSVEARPGYGYTF,TRBJ1-2,.,TRBV9,.
TGTGCCAGCAGACATACAGGGTCCTACAATGAGCAGTTCTTC,CASRHTGSYNEQFF,TRBJ2-1,.,TRBV27,.
TGTGCCAGCAGCTTAGTTGGCAGCGTGAACACTGAAGCTTTCTTT,CASSLVGSVNTEAFF,TRBJ1-1,.,TRBV11-2,.
TGTGCCAGCAGTGACGGGACTAGCGGCTCTGGGGCCAACGTCCTGACTTTC,CASSDGTSGSGANVLTF,TRBJ2-6,TRBD2,TRBV6-4,few
TGTGCCTGGAGCGGGACAGCGGTCTACGAGCAGTACTTC,CAWSGTAVYEQYF,TRBJ2-7,TRBD1,TRBV30,.
TGTGCCAGCAGCCTGAACACCGGGGAGCTGTTTTTT,CASSLNTGELFF,TRBJ2-2,.,TRBV7-2,.
TGTGCCAGCAGCGTAGGGGTGGGAGACAATGAGCAGTTCTTC,CASSVGVGDNEQFF,TRBJ2-1,.,TRBV9,.
TGTGCCAGCAGCTTAAACTCAGGGCACACCGGGGAGCTGTTTTTT,CASSLNSGHTGELFF,TRBJ2-2,.,TRBV7-3,.
TGTGCCACCAGCAGAGCACCTGGGACAGGGGGTCTGAGCAATCAGCCCCAGCATTTT,CATSRAPGTGGLSNQPQHF,TRBJ1-5,TRBD1,TRBV15,.
TGTGCCAGCTCACCACCAGACAGGGTTCTCTACGAGCAGTACTTC,CASSPPDRVLYEQYF,TRBJ2-7,TRBD1,TRBV18,.
TGTGCCAGCACCCCAGGGTTGTACTATGGCTACACCTTC,CASTPGLYYGYTF,TRBJ1-2,.,TRBV6-5,few
TGTGCCAGCAGCCCACGAAACCTGCAGTCCACAGATACGCAGTATTTT,CASSPRNLQSTDTQYF,TRBJ2-3,.,TRBV7-9,.
TGTGCCAGCAGCTTTATGGAGGGAACGAGCTATGGCTACACCTTC,CASSFMEGTSYGYTF,TRBJ1-2,.,TRBV7-9,.
TGCAGCGTTGCGCAGGGAAAGTCGCCGGCTTTCTTT,CSVAQGKSPAFF,TRBJ1-1,.,TRBV29-1,.
TGTGCCAGCAGCCCGGACAGGGTCAAACTGTTTTTT,CASSPDRVKLFF,TRBJ1-4,TRBD1,TRBV7-7,.
TGTGCCAGCAGTGACCAGGGGGGACTTAGCTATGGCTACACCTTC,CASSDQGGLSYGYTF,TRBJ1-2,TRBD1,TRBV2,.
TGTGCCAGCAGTGAAGCCCCGGGACAGGGTAACACTGAAGCTTTCTTT,CASSEAPGQGNTEAFF,TRBJ1-1,TRBD1,TRBV6-1,.
TGTGCCAGCAGCCCACAGGGGATCCTCACTGAAGCTTTCTTT,CASSPQGILTEAFF,TRBJ1-1,TRBD1,TRBV9,.
TGTGCCAGCTCACCAGGCCAAACCACCGGGGAGCTGTTTTTT,CASSPGQTTGELFF,TRBJ2-2,.,TRBV18,.
TGTGCCAGCAGCGTCGATCAGCCCCAGCATTTT,CASSVDQPQHF,TRBJ1-5,.,TRBV6-1,few
TGTGCCAGCAGTTTCGGGGGACTAGCGGCAGAGACCCAGTACTTC,CASSFGGLAAETQYF,TRBJ2-5,TRBD2,TRBV6-5,.
TGTGCCAGCAGATCCCTTAGGGGCCAAGAGACCCAGTACTTC,CASRSLRGQETQYF,TRBJ2-5,.,TRBV7-9,.
TGTGCCAGCAGTTTAAGGGGGTCCTACGAGCAGTACTTC,CASSLRGSYEQYF,TRBJ2-7,.,TRBV27,.
TGTGCCAGCAGCTTGGGCGGGACAGGGATCGATGGCTACACCTTC,CASSLGGTGIDGYTF,TRBJ1-2,TRBD1,TRBV5-4,.
TGTGCCTGGAGTCCTAGGGACAGGGGGGGGAGGACCCAGTACTTC,CAWSPRDRGGRTQYF,TRBJ2-5,TRBD1,TRBV30,.
TGCGCCAGCAGCGTACCGGGACTAGCGGGAACCGGGGAGCTGTTTTTT,CASSVPGLAGTGELFF,TRBJ2-2,TRBD2,TRBV5-1,.
TGCGCCAGCAGCTTGCGCCGGCAGGGTTCAGATACGCAGTATTTT,CASSLRRQGSDTQYF,TRBJ2-3,.,TRBV5-1,.
TGTGCCAGCAGTCTAACCTACGGGGACACTGAAGCTTTCTTT,CASSLTYGDTEAFF,TRBJ1-1,.,TRBV27,.